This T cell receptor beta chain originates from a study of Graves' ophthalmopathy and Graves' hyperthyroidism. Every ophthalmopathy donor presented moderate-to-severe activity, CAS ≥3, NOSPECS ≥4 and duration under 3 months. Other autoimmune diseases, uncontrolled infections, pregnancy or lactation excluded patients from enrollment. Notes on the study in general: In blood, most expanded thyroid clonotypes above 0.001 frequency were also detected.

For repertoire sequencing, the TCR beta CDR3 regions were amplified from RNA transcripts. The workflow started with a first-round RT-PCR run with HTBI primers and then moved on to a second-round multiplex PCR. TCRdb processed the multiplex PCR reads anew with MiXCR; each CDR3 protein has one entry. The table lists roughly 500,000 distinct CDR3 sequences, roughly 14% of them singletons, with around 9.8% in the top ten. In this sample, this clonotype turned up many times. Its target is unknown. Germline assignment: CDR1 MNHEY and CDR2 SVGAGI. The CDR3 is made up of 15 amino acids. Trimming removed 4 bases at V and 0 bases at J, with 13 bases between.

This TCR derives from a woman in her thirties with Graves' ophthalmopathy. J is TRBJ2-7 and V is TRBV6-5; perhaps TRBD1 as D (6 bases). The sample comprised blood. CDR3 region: CASSSTGIGSYEQYF. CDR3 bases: TGTGCCAGCAGTTCCACAGGGATAGGCTCCTACGAGCAGTACTTC.